Listed here are 6 T cell receptor beta chains from one sample, sequenced in a study of cytotoxic CD8 clonotypes in ibrutinib-treated CLL. Sequenced by immunoSEQ multiplex PCR; TCRdb stores in-frame clones only, minus some. The repertoire has some 25,000 clones, around four fifths of them found once; the top ten carry roughly 9.5%. The material was PBMCs, obtained before ibrutinib treatment. These receptors all come from a human donor with chronic lymphocytic leukemia.

The chain joins TRBV11-2 to TRBJ2-7; TRBD2 matches at 9 bases. V dropped 6 bases and J dropped 2; count of bases not matched to a gene: 8. CDR3 size: 15 residues. Germline values: CDR1 SGHAT, CDR2 FQNNGV. DNA of the CDR3: TGTGCCAGCAGGCCAGTCGGCGGGAGGGCCTACGAGCAGTACTTC. Protein: CASRPVGGRAYEQYF.

In this sample, this clone turned up a few times. The chain carries TRBV9 and TRBJ1-2, with TRBD1 identical over 7 bases. This CDR3 has 17 amino acids. After removal of 3 bases from V and 2 bases from J, the junction contained 13 bases not matched to a gene. Germline V gives CDR1 SGDLS, CDR2 YYNGEE. CDR3 sequence: CASSAGTVLGSNYGYTF. The DNA of the CDR3 is TGTGCCAGCAGCGCAGGGACAGTTTTGGGGTCGAACTATGGCTACACCTTC.

The J gene is TRBJ2-1, the V gene TRBV6-6; D is uncertain. Per germline, CDR1 MNHNY and CDR2 SVGAGI (reference sequence). This CDR3 comprises 12 residues. Trimming pared 4 bases from V and 10 bases from J, leaving 11 bases between. The CDR3 here is CASSSRPGEQFF. In DNA, the CDR3 is TGTGCCAGCAGTTCCCGCCCTGGAGAGCAGTTCTTC.

The rearrangement joins TRBV4-1 to TRBJ2-1; 12 nucleotides line up with TRBD2. The CDR3 covers 16 residues. Germline values: CDR1 MGHRA, CDR2 YSYEKL. Unmatched junction bases numbered 2, after V lost 3 bases and J lost 2 bases. Here the CDR3 reads CASSHGLAGTYNEQFF. In nucleotides, the CDR3 is TGCGCCAGCAGCCATGGACTAGCGGGAACCTACAATGAGCAGTTCTTC.

The rearrangement uses TRBV28 and TRBJ2-7, with D possibly being TRBD2 (9 bases). The CDR3 has 16 amino acids. Between the trimmed V and J ends, which lost 7 bases and 3 bases, there was a span of 22 bases. From germline, CDR1 is MDHEN and CDR2 SYDVKM. CDR3 nucleotides: TGTGCCAGCAATACCCAGGGGGCGGGAGGGCGCTACGAGCAGTACTTC. Protein: CASNTQGAGGRYEQYF.

Here the CDR3 DNA reads TGCGCCAGCAGCTTGGCCCTCTATAATGAGCAGTTCTTC. Translated, it gives CASSLALYNEQFF. This sequence joins TRBV5-1 and TRBJ2-1; no clear D gene. V was trimmed by 0 bases and J by 7 bases, leaving 8 bases between them. This CDR3 is built from 13 residues. Germline CDR1 is SGHRS and CDR2 is YFSETQ.